The T cell receptor beta chain under discussion was sequenced for a study of T-cell memory formation after mild COVID-19. Study-level results: Shrinking CD4+ clones resided mostly in CM and EM, and CD8+ ones in EMRA.

TCRdb itself ran the 5' RACE reads through MiXCR, one entry per CDR3 protein. Of a few hundred thousand distinct CDR3 sequences listed, 24% are singletons. V trimming: 5 bases; J trimming: 16 bases; junction bases outside the gene matches: 9. Germline-derived CDR1 and CDR2 are SGHDN and FVKESK. This CDR3 spans 13 amino acids. Concerning this clonotype: Its antigen remains unidentified.

The receptor was isolated from an adult woman who had mild COVID-19 (a few samples of this study predate the infection). Cell type and time point are not known. V is TRBV14 and J is TRBJ2-1, with 12 positions matching TRBD2. Sample: PBMCs or a T cell subset sorted from them (not recorded which). The CDR3 bases are TGTGCCAGCAGCTATACTAGCGGGAGGAGACAATTCTTC. Translation: CASSYTSGRRQFF. The variable domain in full, completed from reference TRBV14 and TRBJ2-1, reads EAGVTQFPSHSVIEKGQTVTLRCDPISGHDNLYWYRRVMGKEIKFLLHFVKESKQDESGMPNNRFLAERTGGTYSTLKVQPAELEDSGVYFCASSYTSGRRQFFGPGTRLTVL.